This TCR beta chain was identified during a study of cytomegalovirus exposure and HLA in healthy donors. General observations from the study: The likely origin of a cluster of highly shared sequence variants was a sequencing artifact. In a later analysis, a missense DCLRE1C variant was linked to TCR beta V- and J-gene trimming.

On this clone itself: Its antigen is as yet unknown.

The germline CDR1 and CDR2 sequences are SGHRS and YFSETQ. The CDR3 totals 16 residues. After removal of 1 base from V and 0 bases from J, the junction contained 4 bases not matched to a gene. PCR involved 60 Vbeta and 13 Jbeta primers. The protocol was immunoSEQ multiplex PCR, while the TCRdb copy is restricted to in-frame clones and leaves out a portion. There are 180,000 or so clones in the sample, with 0.79% held by the top ten. Specimen: PBMCs. The chain links TRBV5-1 to TRBJ2-4; TRBD1 aligns across 7 bases. The clonotype comes from a woman aged 18-29 years in good health and CMV-seropositive. The CDR3 spells CASSLTTGLAKNIQYF. The CDR3 DNA reads TGCGCCAGCAGCTTGACGACAGGGCTAGCCAAAAACATTCAGTACTTC.